These 31 T cell receptor beta chains share one sample of origin, sequenced in a study of TIL therapy for anti-PD-1-resistant metastatic lung cancer. Time point noted: pre-treatment sample, taken before nivolumab and TIL therapy. The libraries were made with immunoSEQ v3. TCRdb keeps only in-frame clones here, not all; method: immunoSEQ multiplex PCR. The sample lists about 59,000 clones; 70% to 75% were seen once. The input for sequencing was blood, taken at baseline. The source is a person between 25 and 80 years old with non-small cell lung cancer.

The CDR3 bases are TGCAGTGCTACAGGGCCGGAAGAGCAGTACTTC. It translates to CSATGPEEQYF. The chain links TRBV20-1 to TRBJ2-7; possible D gene TRBD1, 5 bases. CDR3 size: 11 residues. The V gene lost 4 bases and the J gene lost 7 bases, with 11 bases spanning the gap. Germline V gives CDR1 DFQATT, CDR2 SNEGSKA (reference sequence).

V usage is TRBV27 and J usage is TRBJ2-6, with a weak D call TRBD1 (6 bases). Germline V gives CDR1 MNHEY, CDR2 SMNVEV (reference sequence). The CDR3 has 13 residues. The chain's CDR3 is CEGDISGANVLTF. CDR3 coding DNA: TGTGAGGGGGACATCTCTGGGGCCAACGTCCTGACTTTC. The variable domain in full, completed from reference TRBV27 and TRBJ2-6, reads EAQVTQNPRYLITVTGKKLTVTCSQNMNHEYMSWYRQDPGLGLRQIYYSMNVEVTDKGDVPEGYKVSRKEKRNFPLILESPSPNQTSLYFCEGDISGANVLTFGAGSRLTVL.

The rearrangement links TRBV7-8 to TRBJ2-1; 9 bases align to TRBD2. From germline, CDR1 is SGHVS and CDR2 FQNEAQ. V lost 5 bases and J lost 2; bases outside the gene matches: 16. The CDR3 covers 19 residues. This chain's CDR3 is CASSQDDTRAGGPYNEQFF. The DNA for the CDR3 is TGTGCCAGCAGCCAAGACGATACGAGAGCGGGGGGCCCCTACAATGAGCAGTTCTTC.

The chain links TRBV9 to TRBJ1-2; TRBD1 is a possible D gene (5 bases). V shed 1 base and J shed 2 bases, with 12 bases lying between them. CDR3 length equals 15 residues. Germline lookup yields CDR1 SGDLS and CDR2 YYNGEE. The DNA of the CDR3 is TGTGCCAGCAGCGTACAAGACAGCCCAAACTATGGCTACACCTTC. The encoded protein is CASSVQDSPNYGYTF.

The chain links TRBV30 to TRBJ1-2; the D is unclear. V was pared by 8 bases and J by 1 base, with 8 bases between. The CDR3 is 11 residues long. CDR1 and CDR2 (germline): GTSNPN, SVGIG (reference sequence). The CDR3, as DNA: TGTGCCGCGTTCAATAACTATGGCTACACCTTC. Translation: CAAFNNYGYTF.

J is TRBJ2-3 and V is TRBV6-5, with 8 bases lining up with TRBD1. Germline CDR1 reads MNHEY; CDR2 reads SVGAGI. V lost 5 bases to trimming and J lost 6 bases; unmatched junction nucleotides: 10. The CDR3 totals 15 residues. The CDR3 region is CASSTRSGQADTQYF. CDR3 DNA: TGTGCCAGCAGTACACGTTCGGGACAGGCTGATACGCAGTATTTT.

This chain links TRBV11-2 with TRBJ1-4, with D uncertain. V was trimmed by 5 bases and J by 8 bases, leaving 9 bases between them. The germline V gene encodes CDR1 SGHAT and CDR2 FQNNGV. This CDR3 is built from 12 residues. CDR3 region: CASSERVEKLFF. CDR3 in DNA: TGTGCCAGCAGCGAAAGGGTCGAAAAACTGTTTTTT.

The V and J genes are TRBV5-4 and TRBJ1-6; D gene uncertain. Germline values: CDR1 SGHNT, CDR2 YYREEE (reference sequence). CDR3 length equals 14 residues. Between the trimmed V and J ends, which lost 1 base and 10 bases, there was a span of 12 bases. CDR3 sequence (DNA): TGTGCCAGCAGCTTGTCGGCCAGTTTATCACCCCTCCACTTT. Protein sequence: CASSLSASLSPLHF.

V usage is TRBV4-2 and J usage is TRBJ1-5, with a possible D match to TRBD1 (5 bases). This CDR3 comprises 18 residues. V dropped 5 bases and J dropped 2 bases, with 22 bases sitting between them. From germline, CDR1 is LGHNA and CDR2 YNFKEQ. The DNA for the CDR3 is TGTGCCAGCAGCTCGGCAGGGTCGTTCGATATTGGCAATCAGCCCCAGCATTTT. This translates into CASSSAGSFDIGNQPQHF.

This chain links TRBV6-5 with TRBJ1-2; D not resolved. The CDR3 length is 11 residues. Trimming left V 2 bases short and J 13 bases short, with 11 bases between. Per the germline V gene, CDR1 is MNHEY and CDR2 is SVGAGI. CDR3 in DNA: TGTGCCAGCAGTTACATGGGGTCCCCCACCTTC. Its translation: CASSYMGSPTF.

V is TRBV27 and J is TRBJ1-5; no clear D gene. The CDR3 extends over 14 amino acids. Germline loops: CDR1 MNHEY, CDR2 SMNVEV (reference sequence). Trimming removed 3 bases from V and 0 bases from J, with 6 bases in between. This CDR3 is CASSFRYSNQPQHF. CDR3 DNA sequence: TGTGCCAGCAGTTTCCGATATAGCAATCAGCCCCAGCATTTT.

The chain recombines TRBV19 with TRBJ1-3; possibly TRBD1 for D (5 bases). Trimming removed 7 bases at V and 4 bases at J, with 17 bases between. The germline CDR1 and CDR2 sequences are LNHDA and SQIVND (reference sequence). This CDR3 has 15 amino acids. CDR3 protein: CASIRTGGSGNTIYF. The CDR3 DNA follows: TGTGCCAGTATCCGGACGGGGGGATCAGGAAACACCATATATTTT.

J is TRBJ2-5 and V is TRBV4-3, with 7 bases fitting TRBD1. CDR1 and CDR2 (germline): LGHNA, YSLEER. V shed 0 bases and J 5 bases; nucleotides not matched to a gene: 9. The CDR3 runs to 16 residues. The CDR3 here is CASSQEGGLNPETQYF. CDR3 nucleotide sequence: TGCGCCAGCAGCCAAGAAGGGGGCCTCAATCCGGAGACCCAGTACTTC.

This chain links TRBV5-1 with TRBJ1-5, with D unclear. Germline lookup yields CDR1 SGHRS and CDR2 YFSETQ. V lost 7 bases, J lost 1 base, and 15 bases lay in between. There are 15 residues in the CDR3. Here the CDR3 reads CASREGAGSNQPQHF. The CDR3 DNA sequence: TGCGCCAGCCGAGAGGGAGCAGGCAGCAATCAGCCCCAGCATTTT.

The chain employs TRBV5-4 and TRBJ2-5, with D maybe TRBD2 (5 bases). Per germline, CDR1 SGHNT and CDR2 YYREEE (reference sequence). V dropped 4 bases and J dropped 2 bases, with 18 bases sitting between them. This CDR3 has 16 amino acids. The CDR3 DNA sequence: TGTGCCAGCAGCCAGACGGCGAGGACTTCTCAAGAGACCCAGTACTTC. It specifies CASSQTARTSQETQYF.

The chain recombines TRBV7-9 with TRBJ2-3; 8 bases align to TRBD2. This CDR3 is built from 16 residues. CDR1 and CDR2 (germline): SEHNR, FQNEAQ (reference sequence). V gave up 5 bases and J gave up 2 bases; unmatched junction bases: 9. CDR3 DNA: TGTGCCAGCAGCGCCCTGATGGGACTAGACACAGATACGCAGTATTTT. Its translation is CASSALMGLDTDTQYF.

The rearrangement links TRBV20-1 to TRBJ2-7; D not resolved. Germline V gene sequence: CDR1 DFQATT, CDR2 SNEGSKA (reference sequence). The ends were cut back, 1 base at V and 7 bases at J, with 8 bases in the middle. This CDR3 contains 11 residues. The CDR3 region has the DNA TGCAGTGCTAGAGCCGGGTTTGAGCAGTACTTC. It yields the protein CSARAGFEQYF.

This sequence joins TRBV6-5 and TRBJ1-3; the D is unclear. Looked up from germline, CDR1 is MNHEY and CDR2 is SVGAGI. Trimming stripped 2 bases from V and 1 base from J, with 3 bases between. This CDR3 has 13 residues. CDR3 loop: CASSYRSGNTIYF. CDR3 nucleotides: TGTGCCAGCAGTTACAGGTCTGGAAACACCATATATTTT.

The CDR3 loop is CASSLEVGSGNTIYF. CDR3 bases: TGTGCCAGCAGCTTAGAAGTAGGGTCCGGAAACACCATATATTTT. The chain uses TRBV7-9 and TRBJ1-3; D unresolved. The germline V gene has CDR1 SEHNR and CDR2 FQNEAQ (reference sequence). V shed 1 base and J shed 4 bases, with 11 bases lying between them. The CDR3 length is 15 residues.

The rearrangement links TRBV2 to TRBJ1-5; D is possibly TRBD1 (6 bases). CDR3 length: 17 residues. V lost 0 bases to trimming and J lost 2 bases, with 14 bases between them. The germline V gene encodes CDR1 SNHLY and CDR2 FYNNEI. The CDR3 protein is CASSEALQGGGNQPQHF. The CDR3 DNA follows: TGTGCCAGCAGTGAAGCGCTTCAAGGGGGGGGCAATCAGCCCCAGCATTTT.

This rearrangement joins TRBV7-6 to TRBJ2-1, with TRBD2 matching 10 bases. Germline V gives CDR1 SGHVS, CDR2 FNYEAQ. The CDR3 is 21 amino acids. V was clipped by 5 bases and J by 2 bases; unmatched bases: 21. The CDR3 region is CASSRIPVGLASGSTYNEQFF. The CDR3 DNA reads as TGTGCCAGCAGCCGAATCCCCGTTGGTTTGGCTAGCGGGAGTACCTACAATGAGCAGTTCTTC.

CDR3 in amino acids: CASSVGGGGGEKLFF. In nucleotides, the CDR3 is TGTGCCAGCAGCGTAGGAGGAGGGGGCGGTGAAAAACTGTTTTTT. The gene calls are TRBV9 and TRBJ1-4, with 7 bases identical to TRBD1. The CDR3 has 15 residues. The V segment lost 0 bases and the J segment 7 bases; nucleotides outside the gene matches: 6. Germline loops: CDR1 SGDLS, CDR2 YYNGEE.

This chain uses TRBV4-2 with TRBJ2-2; 11 bases agree with TRBD1. This CDR3 comprises 18 residues. CDR1 is LGHNA and CDR2 is YNFKEQ in the germline V gene. V gave up 0 bases and J gave up 0 bases; unmatched junction bases: 3. DNA for the CDR3: TGTGCCAGCAGCCAAGAAGGACAGGGGGCAACGAACACCGGGGAGCTGTTTTTT. Protein product: CASSQEGQGATNTGELFF.

The chain links TRBV5-1 to TRBJ2-3, with TRBD2 matching 16 bases. The J segment lost 1 base and the V segment lost 0 bases, leaving 8 bases of the junction unmatched. Germline CDR1 reads SGHRS; CDR2 reads YFSETQ. The CDR3 sequence is 20 residues long. The CDR3 DNA reads TGCGCCAGCAGCTTGGGATTGGGACTAGCGGGGGGGCGTCGCACAGATACGCAGTATTTT. It specifies CASSLGLGLAGGRRTDTQYF.

V and J are TRBV20-1 and TRBJ1-2; D call uncertain. This CDR3 is built from 11 residues. Germline V lookup: CDR1 DFQATT, CDR2 SNEGSKA (reference sequence). Trimming took 5 bases from V and 8 from J, leaving 12 bases between them. CDR3 region: CSAYIINGYTF. The CDR3 nucleotides read TGCAGTGCTTATATCATCAACGGCTACACCTTC.

This chain uses TRBV28 with TRBJ2-7; 7 positions match TRBD2. The CDR3 extends over 15 amino acids. Looked up from germline, CDR1 is MDHEN and CDR2 is SYDVKM. With 4 bases clipped from V and 2 bases from J, the junction kept 8 bases outside the gene matches. CDR3 sequence: CASSSTLAATYEQYF. The CDR3 coding sequence is TGTGCCAGCAGTTCAACTCTAGCGGCCACCTACGAGCAGTACTTC.

J is TRBJ2-1 and V is TRBV5-6; D gene unclear. The germline gives CDR1 SGHDT, CDR2 YYEEEE. The germline V and J ends were trimmed by 1 base and 8 bases, with 13 bases remaining between them. This CDR3 is 14 amino acids long. CDR3 sequence reads: CASSLFNAVYEQFF. In nucleotides, the CDR3 is TGTGCCAGCAGCTTGTTTAATGCGGTTTATGAGCAGTTCTTC.

DNA of the CDR3: TGTGCCAGCAGTTTTCCGAGACTAGCGGGGGCCAGCACAGATACGCAGTATTTT. It translates to CASSFPRLAGASTDTQYF. The genes are TRBV28 and TRBJ2-3; TRBD2 agrees at 12 bases. The CDR3 contains 18 residues. Trimming cost V 3 bases and J 0 bases; bases outside gene matches: 7. CDR1 is MDHEN, CDR2 SYDVKM, per germline.

This sequence joins TRBV5-1 and TRBJ1-2, with TRBD1 matching 9 bases. The CDR3 extends over 18 amino acids. Germline V lookup: CDR1 SGHRS, CDR2 YFSETQ. Losses at the gene ends were 0 bases for V and 0 bases for J; bases not matched to a gene: 9. The CDR3 DNA is TGCGCCAGCAGCTTGGGGAACAGGGGGCCACGCACTAACTATGGCTACACCTTC. Residues: CASSLGNRGPRTNYGYTF.

The chain employs TRBV6-6 and TRBJ2-7; perhaps TRBD2 as D (6 bases). This CDR3 has 13 residues. Germline V lookup: CDR1 MNHNY, CDR2 SVGAGI (reference sequence). V dropped 5 bases and J dropped 3 bases, with 11 bases sitting between them. The CDR3 loop is CASSQTGDYEQYF. The CDR3 region has the DNA TGTGCCAGCAGTCAGACGGGGGACTACGAGCAGTACTTC.

J is TRBJ1-1 and V is TRBV7-2; a possible D gene is TRBD1 (5 bases). CDR1 and CDR2 (germline): SGHTA, FQGNSA. The CDR3 consists of 17 residues. The V and J ends lost 5 bases and 2 bases respectively, with 21 bases between them. Here the CDR3 reads CASSHVLGRAGNTEAFF. CDR3 in DNA: TGTGCCAGCAGCCACGTTTTGGGCAGGGCGGGAAACACTGAAGCTTTCTTT. The variable domain in full, with the rest retrieved from reference TRBV7-2 and TRBJ1-1, is GAGVSQSPSNKVTEKGKDVELRCDPISGHTALYWYRQSLGQGLEFLIYFQGNSAPDKSGLPSDRFSAERTGGSVSTLTIQRTQQEDSAVYLCASSHVLGRAGNTEAFFGQGTRLTVV.